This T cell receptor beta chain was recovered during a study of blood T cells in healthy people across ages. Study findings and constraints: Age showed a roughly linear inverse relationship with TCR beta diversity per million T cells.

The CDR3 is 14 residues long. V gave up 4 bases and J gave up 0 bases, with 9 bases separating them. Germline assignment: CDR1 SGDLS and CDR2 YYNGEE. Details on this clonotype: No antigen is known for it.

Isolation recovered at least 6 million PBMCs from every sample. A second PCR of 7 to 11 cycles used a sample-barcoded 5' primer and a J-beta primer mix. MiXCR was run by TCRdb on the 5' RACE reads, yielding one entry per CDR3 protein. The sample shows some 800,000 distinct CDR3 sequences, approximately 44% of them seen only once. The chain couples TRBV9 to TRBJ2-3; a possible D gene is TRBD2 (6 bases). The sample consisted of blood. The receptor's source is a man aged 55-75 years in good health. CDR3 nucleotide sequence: TGTGCCAGCAGCATTCGGGGGAGCACAGATACGCAGTATTTT. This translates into CASSIRGSTDTQYF.